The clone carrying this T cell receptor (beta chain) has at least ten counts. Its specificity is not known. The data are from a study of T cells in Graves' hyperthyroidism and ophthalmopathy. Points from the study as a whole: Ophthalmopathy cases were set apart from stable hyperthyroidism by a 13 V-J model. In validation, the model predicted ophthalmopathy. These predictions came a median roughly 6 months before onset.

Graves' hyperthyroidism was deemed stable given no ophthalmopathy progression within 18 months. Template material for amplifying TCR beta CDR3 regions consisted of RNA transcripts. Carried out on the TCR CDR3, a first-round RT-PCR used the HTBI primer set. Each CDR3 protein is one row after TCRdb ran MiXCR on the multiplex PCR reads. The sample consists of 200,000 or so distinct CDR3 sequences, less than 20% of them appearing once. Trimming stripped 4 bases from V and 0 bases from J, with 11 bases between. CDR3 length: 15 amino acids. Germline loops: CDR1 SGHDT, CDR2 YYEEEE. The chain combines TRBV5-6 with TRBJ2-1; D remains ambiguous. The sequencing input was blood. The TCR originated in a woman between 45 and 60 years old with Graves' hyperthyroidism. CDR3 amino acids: CASSPGLTSYNEQFF. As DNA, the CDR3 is TGTGCCAGCAGCCCCGGCCTAACCTCCTACAATGAGCAGTTCTTC. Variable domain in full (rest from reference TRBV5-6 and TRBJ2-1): DAGVTQSPTHLIKTRGQQVTLRCSPKSGHDTVSWYQQALGQGPQFIFQYYEEEERQRGNFPDRFSGHQFPNYSSELNVNALLLGDSALYLCASSPGLTSYNEQFFGPGTRLTVL.